This T cell receptor beta chain is drawn from a study of T cells in women clearing cervical HPV infection listed by TCRdb under 2018. Regarding the complete study: Cases were about 25 women with histologically confirmed HPV16-related CIN3 or worse, including a couple of invasive cancers. Controls were over 20 women whose single incident HPV16 infection cleared within 12 months without precancer or cancer developing. In the parent cohort, roughly 10,000 women aged 18 or older were enrolled in Guanacaste, Costa Rica, during about 1993 to 1994 and were followed for 6 to 7 years. Cases and controls were matched on year of sample collection and on age within five years. The exploratory proof-of-principle case-control study was nested within the Guanacaste HPV Natural History Study in Costa Rica and compared TCR repertoires across cervical HPV16 outcomes. Among cases, blood sampling occurred a median of about 150 days after lesion detection, with an interquartile range of about 90 to 200 days. Quality controls consisted of five blinded duplicates per group, for a total of approximately 60 samples made up of 50 participants and roughly 10 replicates. HLA typing was available for only a few women, so HLA type could not be excluded as a confounder. Case blood was taken at the visit when the lesion was first identified, whereas control blood was taken when infection was no longer detected. Median age was 34 years in cases versus 38 in controls, and baseline characteristics did not differ significantly. Results and caveats for the whole study, not just this receptor: TRBV6-7 relative abundance was lower in cases than in controls (roughly 0.11% versus 0.16%; Bonferroni P = 0.0008). By combining richness with V gene abundances, random forest classifiers separated cases from controls with an estimated AUC of 0.75 to 0.9. The cross-sectional design could not show whether the associations came before the infection or were a result of it, and neither effector/memory subsets nor HPV-specific T cells were isolated. Across sequencing depths, CIN3+ cases showed significantly higher TCR repertoire richness than controls, but evenness did not differ between the groups. T-cell numbers per sample were unknown, so richness differences could reflect varying T-cell content rather than repertoire biology.

About this clone: Its antigen is unknown. The read gets to within 3 residues of the CDR3 end, and the germline J gene fills in the rest.

The immunoSEQ assay used multiplex PCR to amplify TCR beta CDR3 regions from an average of around 1.2 ug of genomic DNA per sample. Primer bias was corrected in the assay by using a complete synthetic TCR repertoire to establish an amplification baseline. The amplicons were sequenced on the Illumina platform. As for the authors' bioinformatics: Sequences were error-corrected by clustering with frequency ratios and a modified nearest-neighbor algorithm and were then analyzed in the immunoSEQ Analyzer with IMGT gene definitions. At each rarefaction depth, TCR richness and evenness were averaged across 20 rarefaction repeats, and any sample with fewer sequences than the depth was left out. Wilcoxon rank sum tests with FDR correction were used to compare V, D and J gene relative abundances between the groups. In the blinded duplicates, the intraclass correlation was around 96% for TCR richness and averaged 76.4% across 66 gene segments. The table was pulled from immuneACCESS by TCRdb, which kept in-frame rearrangements only. Such tables lose some clones; where checked, under half of the loss comes from unresolved V genes, and the rest has no known cause. V, J and clone size derive from that table, while D and trimming were established from the DNA sequence. The sample table records under 35,000 clones. The top ten constitute more than 6.5% of the sample.

Every participant had a single incident cervical HPV16 infection, and women with prevalent HPV16 infections were excluded. Cervical HPV DNA was detected with MY09/MY11 PCR, and genotyping was done by dot-blot hybridization. About 15 mL of heparinized blood were centrifuged, and the buffy coat was aliquoted, frozen at -30°C, then stored at -80°C. Genomic DNA was extracted from buffy coat specimens using QIAGEN kits. V loses 2 bases of germline sequence and J loses 8 bases, and the interval between the two ends is 10 bases. The CDR3 measures 13 amino acids from cysteine to phenylalanine. Shown are 30 bases from within the CDR3, in frame from base 1.

The sequence links TRBV12-3 or TRBV12-4 to TRBJ1-5; TRBD1 might be the D gene, on 6 matching bases. The receptor was isolated from a woman aged 18 to 75 with a cervical HPV16 infection that either progressed to CIN3+ or cleared (not recorded which). Sequenced input: blood buffy coat. The part of the CDR3 DNA that was read is TGTGCCAGCAGTTTATCAGGGGTTGAGCCC. Its amino acids are CASSLSGVEP. The entire CDR3 is CASSLSGVEPQHF.